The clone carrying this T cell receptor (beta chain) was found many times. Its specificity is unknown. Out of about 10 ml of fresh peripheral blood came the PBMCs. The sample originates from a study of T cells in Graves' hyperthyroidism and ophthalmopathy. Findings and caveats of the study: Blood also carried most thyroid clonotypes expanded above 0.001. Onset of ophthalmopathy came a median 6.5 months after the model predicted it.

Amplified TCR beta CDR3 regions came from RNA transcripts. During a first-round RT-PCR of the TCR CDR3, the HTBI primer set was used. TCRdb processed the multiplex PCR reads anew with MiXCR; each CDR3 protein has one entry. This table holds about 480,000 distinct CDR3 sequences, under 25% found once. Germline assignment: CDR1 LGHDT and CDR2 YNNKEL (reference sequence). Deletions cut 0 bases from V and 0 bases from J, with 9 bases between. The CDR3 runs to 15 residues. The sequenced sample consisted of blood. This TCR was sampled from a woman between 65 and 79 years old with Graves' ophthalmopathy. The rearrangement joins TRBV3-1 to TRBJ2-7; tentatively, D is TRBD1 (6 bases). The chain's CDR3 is CASSQDTGRSYEQYF. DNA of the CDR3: TGTGCCAGCAGCCAAGACACAGGGCGCTCCTACGAGCAGTACTTC.